This T cell receptor (beta chain) derives from a study of blood T cell repertoires in COVID-19. Study-wide background: Samples of COVID-19 (acute and convalescent) were obtained from the United States, Italy and Spain. Nucleic acid was either cDNA or gDNA, and it came from T cells, B-cell-depleted T cells, or PBMCs.

The CDR3 has 15 residues. Germline values: CDR1 SGHRS, CDR2 YFSETQ. Trimming cost V 1 base and J 2 bases, with 12 bases left between them. Per the authors' pipeline: Using reference gene primer amplification, nucleated cell counts were estimated. The data were produced by immunoSEQ multiplex PCR, yet TCRdb's version contains in-frame clones alone and is incomplete. V and J calls and clone size are as listed in that table; D and trimming were resolved from the DNA. The table records approximately 140,000 clones, around four fifths of them present only once. Sequenced: peripheral blood. The sequence was collected from a man between 65 and 85 years old with acute or convalescent COVID-19. The chain employs TRBV5-1 and TRBJ2-5, with D perhaps TRBD2 (6 bases). The chain's CDR3 is CASSLRVGGQETQYF. Written as DNA, the CDR3 is TGCGCCAGCAGCTTGAGGGTCGGGGGTCAAGAGACCCAGTACTTC.